The entry below gives a single TCR beta chain sequence along with its context. The antigen it recognizes is unknown. No base-level quality is on record; no much larger clone is a single base apart. The immunoSEQ Assay, a bias-controlled multiplex PCR, was used to amplify TCRbeta CDR3 regions from genomic DNA. For the original study's pipeline: Nucleated cell counts per sample were estimated from amplification of reference gene primers within the assay. To quantify the absolute abundance of each unique TCRbeta CDR3 rearrangement, sequence reads were collapsed and filtered. For each sample, productive Simpson clonality was calculated as the square root of Simpson's diversity index over productive rearrangements. TCRdb carries this immuneACCESS record with in-frame sequences only. Its versions omit some clonotypes, under half of them owing to an unresolved V gene in the studies checked, with the rest unexplained. V, J and clone size derive from that table, while D and trimming were established from the DNA sequence. The sample table lists 400,000 or so clones, over 75% of them with a count of one. Less than 2% of the sample is held by the ten biggest clonotypes.

The data are from a study of blood T cell repertoires in COVID-19 (dated by TCRdb to about 2020). In the study overall: Collaborator samples came from the United States, Italy and Spain and covered acute and convalescent phases of COVID-19. The prospective study material was composed of cDNA or gDNA derived from T cells, B-cell-depleted T cells, or PBMCs. The samples were drawn from two sources: the first 160 participants of the ongoing ImmuneRACE study, and 1,000 to 1,500 subjects contributed by 6 global collaborators. Deeply sampled blood TCRbeta repertoires from subjects exposed to, actively infected with, or recovered from COVID-19 were included in the dataset. Nearly every sample came with metadata listing a de-identified subject ID, COVID-19 status, age in years and sex. Where available, HLA class I and class II types were taken from metadata supplied by the sample provider and were not determined by assay-based typing. The repertoires were released in a freely available public database intended as a resource for research on the immune response to SARS-CoV-2.

One collaborating source in Seattle enrolled patients while the patients were actively infected and followed the patients over time throughout the course of disease. Whole blood was collected in K2EDTA tubes by collaborating institutions according to the institutions' own protocols. For TCRbeta analysis, collaborators shipped samples in one of three forms: frozen whole blood, isolated PBMCs, or DNA extracted from either of those sample types. The full study reports these points: How much clinical and demographic metadata was included differed by source and by participant, and the metadata was provided uncurated.

V and J are truncated by 1 base and 5 bases respectively, leaving an intervening sequence of 12 bases. CDR1 and CDR2 are drawn from the germline V gene: SGHVS, FQNEAQ. The CDR3 runs 14 amino acids, cysteine and phenylalanine included. The CDR3 DNA has 42 bases and is translated from base 1. This chain joins TRBV7-8 to TRBJ2-7; TRBD1 is a possible D gene, resting on 6 matching bases. Input material: peripheral blood. The receptor was isolated from a woman between 35 and 50 years old with COVID-19, enrolled during active disease. This receptor carries the CDR3 CASSLDTGSDEQYF. The sequenced DNA is TGTGCCAGCAGCTTAGACACAGGGTCGGACGAGCAGTACTTC.